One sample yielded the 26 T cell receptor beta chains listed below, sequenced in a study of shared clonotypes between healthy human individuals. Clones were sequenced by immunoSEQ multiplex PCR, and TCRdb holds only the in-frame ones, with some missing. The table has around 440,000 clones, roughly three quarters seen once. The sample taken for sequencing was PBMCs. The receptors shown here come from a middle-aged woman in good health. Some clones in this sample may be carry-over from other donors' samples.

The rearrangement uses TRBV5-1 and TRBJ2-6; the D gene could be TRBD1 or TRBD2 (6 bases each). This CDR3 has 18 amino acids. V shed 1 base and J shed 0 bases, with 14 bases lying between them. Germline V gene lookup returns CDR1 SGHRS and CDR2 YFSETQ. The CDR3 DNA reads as TGCGCCAGCAGCTTGAGGGGGGCAGGAAGCTCTGGGGCCAACGTCCTGACTTTC. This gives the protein CASSLRGAGSSGANVLTF.

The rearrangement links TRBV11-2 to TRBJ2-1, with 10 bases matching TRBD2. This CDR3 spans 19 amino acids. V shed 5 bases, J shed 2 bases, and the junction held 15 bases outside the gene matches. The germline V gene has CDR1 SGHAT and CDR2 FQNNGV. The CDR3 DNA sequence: TGTGCCAGCAGCATAGGGCGGGTTCTAGCGGGAGAACCCTACAATGAGCAGTTCTTC. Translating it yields CASSIGRVLAGEPYNEQFF.

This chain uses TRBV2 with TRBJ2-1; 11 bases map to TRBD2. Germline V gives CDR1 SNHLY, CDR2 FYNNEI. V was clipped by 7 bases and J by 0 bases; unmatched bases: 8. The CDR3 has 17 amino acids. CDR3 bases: TGTGCCAGCAAAGGAACTAGCGGGAGTAACTCCTACAATGAGCAGTTCTTC. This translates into CASKGTSGSNSYNEQFF. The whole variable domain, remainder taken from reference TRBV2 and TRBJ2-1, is EPEVTQTPSHQVTQMGQEVILRCVPISNHLYFYWYRQILGQKVEFLVSFYNNEISEKSEIFDDQFSVERPDGSNFTLKIRSTKLEDSAMYFCASKGTSGSNSYNEQFFGPGTRLTVL.

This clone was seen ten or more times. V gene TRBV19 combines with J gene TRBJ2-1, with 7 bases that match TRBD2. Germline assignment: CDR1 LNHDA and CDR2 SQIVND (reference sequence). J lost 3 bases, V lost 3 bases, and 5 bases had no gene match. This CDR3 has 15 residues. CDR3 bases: TGTGCCAGTAGTATGGAGGGAGGGGACTACAATGAGCAGTTCTTC. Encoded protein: CASSMEGGDYNEQFF. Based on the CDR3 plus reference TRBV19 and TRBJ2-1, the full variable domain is DGGITQSPKYLFRKEGQNVTLSCEQNLNHDAMYWYRQDPGQGLRLIYYSQIVNDFQKGDIAEGYSVSREKKESFPLTVTSAQKNPTAFYLCASSMEGGDYNEQFFGPGTRLTVL.

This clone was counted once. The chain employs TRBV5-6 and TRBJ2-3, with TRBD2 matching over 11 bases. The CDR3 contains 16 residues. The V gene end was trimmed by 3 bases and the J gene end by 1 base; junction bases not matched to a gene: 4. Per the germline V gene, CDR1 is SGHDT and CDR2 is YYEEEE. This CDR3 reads CASSSSLAGGTDTQYF. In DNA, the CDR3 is TGTGCCAGCAGCTCATCACTAGCGGGGGGCACAGATACGCAGTATTTT. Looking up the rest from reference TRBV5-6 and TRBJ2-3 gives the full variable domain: DAGVTQSPTHLIKTRGQQVTLRCSPKSGHDTVSWYQQALGQGPQFIFQYYEEEERQRGNFPDRFSGHQFPNYSSELNVNALLLGDSALYLCASSSSLAGGTDTQYFGPGTRLTVL.

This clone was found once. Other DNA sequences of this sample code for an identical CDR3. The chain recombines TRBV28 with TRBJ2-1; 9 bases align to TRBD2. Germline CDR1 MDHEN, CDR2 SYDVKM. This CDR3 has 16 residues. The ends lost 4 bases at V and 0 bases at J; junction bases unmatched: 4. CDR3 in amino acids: CASSSLAGPSYNEQFF. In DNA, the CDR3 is TGTGCCAGCAGTTCTCTAGCGGGGCCCTCCTACAATGAGCAGTTCTTC.

The CDR3 reads CASGMRPLAGPEQFF. The CDR3 nucleotides are TGTGCCAGCGGAATGAGACCCCTAGCGGGCCCTGAGCAGTTCTTC. The chain is built from TRBV11-2 and TRBJ2-1, with TRBD2 matching over 8 bases. Trimming removed 8 bases from V and 9 bases from J; junction bases left unmatched: 15. This CDR3 comprises 15 residues. Germline lookup yields CDR1 SGHAT and CDR2 FQNNGV.

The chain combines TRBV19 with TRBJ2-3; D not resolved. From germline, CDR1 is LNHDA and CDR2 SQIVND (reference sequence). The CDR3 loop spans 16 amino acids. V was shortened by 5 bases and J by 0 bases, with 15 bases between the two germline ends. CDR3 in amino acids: CASSSLRMGSTDTQYF. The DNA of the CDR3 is TGTGCCAGTAGTTCGCTGCGTATGGGGAGCACAGATACGCAGTATTTT.

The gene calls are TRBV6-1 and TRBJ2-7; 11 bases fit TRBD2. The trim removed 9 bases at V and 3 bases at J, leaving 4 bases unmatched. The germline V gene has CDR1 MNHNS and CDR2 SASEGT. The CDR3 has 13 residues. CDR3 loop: CASRTSGFYEQYF. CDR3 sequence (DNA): TGTGCCAGTAGGACTAGCGGGTTCTACGAGCAGTACTTC.

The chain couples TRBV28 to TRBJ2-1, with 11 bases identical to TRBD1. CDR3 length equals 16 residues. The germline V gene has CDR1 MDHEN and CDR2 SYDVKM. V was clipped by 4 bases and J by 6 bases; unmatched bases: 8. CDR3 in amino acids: CASSSGAGTGGNEQFF. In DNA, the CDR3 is TGTGCCAGCAGTTCGGGAGCCGGGACAGGGGGCAATGAGCAGTTCTTC.

CDR3 nucleotides: TGTGCCAGCAGCCGCACTCCCTCCGGGACCGGCTACTACGAGCAGTACTTC. It translates to CASSRTPSGTGYYEQYF. J is TRBJ2-7 and V is TRBV11-1; D might be TRBD1 or TRBD2, each matching 5 bases. Per germline, CDR1 SGHAT and CDR2 FQDESV (reference sequence). The CDR3 spans 17 residues. V was trimmed by 5 bases and J by 3 bases, leaving 23 bases between them.

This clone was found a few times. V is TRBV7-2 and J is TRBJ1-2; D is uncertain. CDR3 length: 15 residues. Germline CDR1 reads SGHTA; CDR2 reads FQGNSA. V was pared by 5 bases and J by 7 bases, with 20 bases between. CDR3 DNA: TGTGCCAGCAGCCCAGCGTTAACGGGTGGTCGTGGCTACACCTTC. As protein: CASSPALTGGRGYTF. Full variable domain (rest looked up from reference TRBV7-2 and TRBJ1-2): GAGVSQSPSNKVTEKGKDVELRCDPISGHTALYWYRQSLGQGLEFLIYFQGNSAPDKSGLPSDRFSAERTGGSVSTLTIQRTQQEDSAVYLCASSPALTGGRGYTFGSGTRLTVV.

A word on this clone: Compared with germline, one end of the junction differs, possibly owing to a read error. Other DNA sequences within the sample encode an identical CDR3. The DNA for the CDR3 is TGCAGCGTTGAAGATAGGGGTGTTGGACTTTCCTTC. This encodes CSVEDRGVGLSF. The chain uses TRBV29-1 and TRBJ2-7, with D perhaps given as TRBD1 or TRBD2 (5 bases each). Germline lookup yields CDR1 SQVTM and CDR2 ANQGSEA. The CDR3 is 12 amino acids.

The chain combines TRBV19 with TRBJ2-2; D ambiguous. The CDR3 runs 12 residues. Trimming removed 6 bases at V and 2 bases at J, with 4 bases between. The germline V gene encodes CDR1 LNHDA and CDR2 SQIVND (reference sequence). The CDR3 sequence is CASSYNTGELFF. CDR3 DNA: TGTGCCAGTAGCTACAACACCGGGGAGCTGTTTTTT.

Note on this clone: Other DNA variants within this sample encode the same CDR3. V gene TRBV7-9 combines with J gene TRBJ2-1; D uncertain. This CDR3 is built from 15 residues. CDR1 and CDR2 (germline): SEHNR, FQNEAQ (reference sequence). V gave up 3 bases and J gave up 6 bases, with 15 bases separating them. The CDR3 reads CASSLVPEACNEQFF. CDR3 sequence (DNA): TGTGCCAGCAGCTTGGTTCCAGAGGCCTGCAATGAGCAGTTCTTC.

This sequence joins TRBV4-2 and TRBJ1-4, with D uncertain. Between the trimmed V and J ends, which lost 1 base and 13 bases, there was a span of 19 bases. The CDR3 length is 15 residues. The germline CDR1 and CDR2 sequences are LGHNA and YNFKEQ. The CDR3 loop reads CASSQGLGRSEGLFF. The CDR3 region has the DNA TGTGCCAGCAGCCAAGGCCTCGGACGGTCGGAGGGACTGTTTTTT.

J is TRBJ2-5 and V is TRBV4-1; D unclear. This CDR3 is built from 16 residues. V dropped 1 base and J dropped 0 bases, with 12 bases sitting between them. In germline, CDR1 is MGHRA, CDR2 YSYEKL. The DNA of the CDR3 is TGCGCCAGCAGCCAAGGGACGCTCCCCTACCAAGAGACCCAGTACTTC. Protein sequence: CASSQGTLPYQETQYF.

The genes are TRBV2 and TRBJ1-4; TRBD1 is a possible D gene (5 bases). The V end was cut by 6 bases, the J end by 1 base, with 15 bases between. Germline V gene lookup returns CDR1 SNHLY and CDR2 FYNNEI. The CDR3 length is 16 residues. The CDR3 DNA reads TGTGCCAGCAGACCGGGGCACGCGGTAACTAATGAAAAACTGTTTTTT. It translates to CASRPGHAVTNEKLFF.

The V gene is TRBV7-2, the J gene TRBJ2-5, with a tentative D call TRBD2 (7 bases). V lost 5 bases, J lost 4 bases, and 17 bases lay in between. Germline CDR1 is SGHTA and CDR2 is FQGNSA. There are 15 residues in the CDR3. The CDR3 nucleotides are TGTGCCAGCAGCCCGCTGGCGGGGGCGGGAGAGACCCAGTACTTC. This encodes CASSPLAGAGETQYF.

CDR3 bases: TGTGCCAGCAGATTCACAGCTAACACTGAAGCTTTCTTT. This codes for CASRFTANTEAFF. This sequence joins TRBV2 and TRBJ1-1; D is unclear. The CDR3 contains 13 residues. Trimming removed 6 bases from V and 2 bases from J, with 10 bases in between. Germline CDR1 and CDR2: SNHLY and FYNNEI.

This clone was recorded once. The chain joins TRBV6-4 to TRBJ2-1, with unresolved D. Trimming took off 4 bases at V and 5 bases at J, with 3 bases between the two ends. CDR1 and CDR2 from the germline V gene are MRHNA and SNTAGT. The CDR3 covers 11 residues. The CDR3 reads CASSGNNEQFF. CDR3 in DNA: TGTGCCAGCAGTGGAAACAATGAGCAGTTCTTC.

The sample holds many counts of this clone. The CDR3 DNA reads as TGTGCCAGCTCCCCAATCCGGGACCCAGACCCTGGCTACACCTTC. Translating it yields CASSPIRDPDPGYTF. J is TRBJ1-2 and V is TRBV18, with D perhaps matching TRBD1 (5 bases). The CDR3 extends over 15 amino acids. Trimming took 6 bases from V and 7 from J, leaving 21 bases between them. Germline CDR1 KGHSH, CDR2 LQKENI.

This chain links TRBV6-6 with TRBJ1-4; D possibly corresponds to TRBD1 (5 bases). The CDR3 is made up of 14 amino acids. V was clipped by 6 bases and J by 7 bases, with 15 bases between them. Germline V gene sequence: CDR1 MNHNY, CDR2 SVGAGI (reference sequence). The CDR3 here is CASSPPGGSEKLFF. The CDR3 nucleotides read TGTGCCAGCAGCCCACCGGGGGGGAGTGAAAAACTGTTTTTT.

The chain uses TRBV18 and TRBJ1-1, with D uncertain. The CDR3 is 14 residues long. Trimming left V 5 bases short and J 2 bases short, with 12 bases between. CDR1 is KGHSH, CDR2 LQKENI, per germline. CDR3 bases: TGTGCCAGCTCAGGGAGGAGGGCAAACACTGAAGCTTTCTTT. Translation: CASSGRRANTEAFF.

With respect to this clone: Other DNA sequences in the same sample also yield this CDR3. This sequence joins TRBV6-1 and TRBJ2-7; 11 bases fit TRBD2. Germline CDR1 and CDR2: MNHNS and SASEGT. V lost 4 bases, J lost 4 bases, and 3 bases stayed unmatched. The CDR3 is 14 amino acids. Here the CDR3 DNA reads TGTGCCAGCAGTGCTACTAGCGGGAGTTACGAGCAGTACTTC. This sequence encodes CASSATSGSYEQYF.

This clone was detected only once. For the CDR3, the DNA is TGTGCCAGCAGAAAACAAGGACAGGGGGACTATGGCTACACCTTC. Encoded protein: CASRKQGQGDYGYTF. The J gene is TRBJ1-2, the V gene TRBV13; 10 bases are a match to TRBD1. The V and J ends lost 6 bases and 3 bases, in that order; junction bases with no gene match: 7. The CDR3 is 15 amino acids. Per germline, CDR1 PRHDT and CDR2 FYEKMQ (reference sequence).